These 16 T cell receptor beta chains were all obtained from the same sample, sequenced in a study of human T cells and chemical hapten exposure. Documented time point: patch test 1, 2 weeks after DPC sensitization. Treatment defined: therapeutic diphenylcyclopropenone sensitization with weekly scalp DPC. TCRdb fed the RACE reads into MiXCR, producing one record per CDR3 protein. The data hold more than 150,000 distinct CDR3 sequences, with roughly 15% observed a single time. The starting material was whole blood, obtained in connection with sensitization to the hapten diphenylcyclopropenone (DPC). The receptors here all came from a woman in her twenties or thirties with alopecia areata. Some clones in this sample may be carry-over from other donors' samples.

This chain uses TRBV5-1 with TRBJ2-3, with D possibly being TRBD1 (6 bases). The germline V gene has CDR1 SGHRS and CDR2 YFSETQ. CDR3 length equals 14 residues. Trimming took 0 bases from V and 3 from J, leaving 8 bases between them. CDR3 sequence: CASSLETGTDTQYF. CDR3 coding DNA: TGCGCCAGCAGCTTGGAGACAGGAACAGATACGCAGTATTTT.

This clonotype was observed many times. This chain connects TRBV15 to TRBJ2-3; tentatively, D is TRBD2 (5 bases). Germline CDR1 and CDR2: LNHNV and YYDKDF (reference sequence). V dropped 6 bases and J dropped 4 bases, with 20 bases sitting between them. There are 16 residues in the CDR3. CDR3 region: CATSLSVTPRADTQYF. The DNA for the CDR3 is TGTGCCACCAGTCTTTCCGTGACGCCGAGGGCAGATACGCAGTATTTT.

The CDR3 sequence is CASSQGQGASYYNEQFF. CDR3 sequence (DNA): TGTGCCAGCAGCCAAGGACAGGGGGCCTCGTATTACAATGAGCAGTTCTTC. J is TRBJ2-1 and V is TRBV11-3, with TRBD1 identical over 11 bases. With V trimmed by 5 bases and J by 4 bases, 10 bases remained unmatched. The CDR3 totals 17 residues. Germline V gene lookup returns CDR1 SGHNT and CDR2 YENEEA.

This clonotype has only a few counts. The CDR3 DNA follows: TGTGCCAGCAGCCAAGCCTCGGACAGCACTGAAGCTTTCTTT. As protein: CASSQASDSTEAFF. The rearrangement uses TRBV3-1 and TRBJ1-1; D is possibly TRBD1 (6 bases). CDR1 is LGHDT and CDR2 is YNNKEL in the germline V gene (reference sequence). Trimming removed 1 base at V and 4 bases at J, with 10 bases between. The CDR3 is 14 residues long.

This clonotype was counted a few times. This chain uses TRBV29-1 with TRBJ1-1; maybe TRBD1 (6 bases). Trimming removed 7 bases at V and 5 bases at J, with 14 bases between. The length of the CDR3 is 12 residues. The V gene's germline CDR1 is SQVTM and CDR2 ANQGSEA. As DNA, the CDR3 is TGCAGCGGCATACAGGGTTCGACTGAAGCTTTCTTT. Amino acid sequence: CSGIQGSTEAFF.

V is TRBV4-1 and J is TRBJ2-3, with unresolved D. V shed 5 bases and J shed 14 bases, with 20 bases lying between them. The CDR3 totals 13 residues. Germline loops: CDR1 MGHRA, CDR2 YSYEKL. The CDR3 sequence is CASSTPGARELYF. CDR3 nucleotide sequence: TGCGCCAGCAGCACCCCGGGCGCCCGAGAGCTGTATTTT.

This chain connects TRBV20-1 to TRBJ2-7; 8 nucleotides line up with TRBD1. The germline CDR1 and CDR2 sequences are DFQATT and SNEGSKA (reference sequence). The CDR3 loop spans 13 amino acids. V was pared by 3 bases and J by 3 bases, with 4 bases of the junction left unmatched. CDR3 sequence reads: CSARRTGIYEQYF. The CDR3 nucleotides read TGCAGTGCTAGGCGGACAGGGATCTACGAGCAGTACTTC.

The J gene is TRBJ1-4, the V gene TRBV5-6; D gene uncertain. The germline V gene has CDR1 SGHDT and CDR2 YYEEEE. The V and J ends lost 4 bases and 6 bases respectively, with 13 bases between them. This CDR3 comprises 14 residues. The CDR3 coding sequence is TGTGCCAGCAGCCTAACTAGTCGCGATGAAAAACTGTTTTTT. It translates to CASSLTSRDEKLFF.

At least ten counts were recorded for this clonotype. This rearrangement joins TRBV29-1 to TRBJ1-1, with D possibly TRBD1 on 5 matching bases. The V end was cut by 4 bases, the J end by 0 bases, with 9 bases between. Germline CDR1 SQVTM, CDR2 ANQGSEA. CDR3 length equals 13 residues. The CDR3 DNA is TGCAGCGTTGTACAACAGGTGAACACTGAAGCTTTCTTT. This translates into CSVVQQVNTEAFF.

The sample holds a few counts of this clonotype. This chain joins TRBV29-1 and TRBJ2-7; 7 bases fit TRBD2. V lost 4 bases, J lost 2 bases, and 5 bases stayed unmatched. The CDR3 has 13 residues. Looked up from germline, CDR1 is SQVTM and CDR2 is ANQGSEA. The CDR3 here is CSVASGAPYEQYF. CDR3 nucleotide sequence: TGCAGCGTTGCGAGCGGGGCTCCCTACGAGCAGTACTTC.

The J gene is TRBJ2-1, the V gene TRBV6-5; TRBD2 agrees at 7 bases. The CDR3 is 16 amino acids. V lost 4 bases to trimming and J lost 1 base; unmatched junction nucleotides: 7. From germline, CDR1 is MNHEY and CDR2 SVGAGI. The CDR3 nucleotides read TGTGCCAGCAGTTTCGCGGGAGCTAAGTCCTACAATGAGCAGTTCTTC. This gives the protein CASSFAGAKSYNEQFF.

The chain joins TRBV4-3 to TRBJ1-1; possibly TRBD1 for D (6 bases). Trimming pared 0 bases from V and 3 bases from J, leaving 14 bases between. The CDR3 contains 16 residues. Germline V gene sequence: CDR1 LGHNA, CDR2 YSLEER. The CDR3 DNA reads TGCGCCAGCAGCCAAGACCCAGGGGCCCTGCACACTGAAGCTTTCTTT. Its protein product is CASSQDPGALHTEAFF.

The rearrangement joins TRBV12-3 or TRBV12-4 to TRBJ2-1; no definite D call. V lost 3 bases and J 9 bases, leaving 6 bases between the germline ends. CDR3 length equals 11 residues. In DNA form, the CDR3 reads TGTGCCAGCAGTTTTAAATTTGAGCAGTTCTTC. This translates into CASSFKFEQFF.

The V gene is TRBV7-7, the J gene TRBJ2-7; 13 nucleotides line up with TRBD2. This CDR3 is 15 amino acids long. CDR1 and CDR2 from the germline V gene are SSHAT and FNYEAQ (reference sequence). J was trimmed by 3 bases and V by 5 bases; bases with no gene match: 4. CDR3 DNA sequence: TGTGCCAGCAGCCGAGGGACTAGCGGGGACTACGAGCAGTACTTC. Translated, it gives CASSRGTSGDYEQYF.

This clonotype was seen ten or more times. The rearrangement links TRBV29-1 to TRBJ2-5; TRBD1 agrees at 9 bases. After removal of 7 bases from V and 2 bases from J, the junction contained 2 bases not matched to a gene. This CDR3 is built from 12 residues. CDR1 is SQVTM and CDR2 is ANQGSEA in the germline V gene. CDR3 sequence (DNA): TGCAGCGGGACAGGGGCTCAAGAGACCCAGTACTTC. Encoded protein: CSGTGAQETQYF.

This clonotype was recorded a few times. This chain connects TRBV20-1 to TRBJ1-6, with D uncertain. V lost 1 base, J lost 10 bases, and 11 bases lay in between. The CDR3 has 13 amino acids. Germline V gene sequence: CDR1 DFQATT, CDR2 SNEGSKA (reference sequence). The CDR3 region is CSARGGSRSPLHF. As DNA, the CDR3 is TGCAGTGCTAGAGGAGGTAGCCGCTCACCCCTCCACTTT.